These 24 T cell receptor beta chains originate from one sample sequenced in a study of shared clonotypes between healthy human individuals. Measured with immunoSEQ multiplex PCR; TCRdb has only the in-frame clones, and not every one. The table records some 2,000,000 clones, 95% of them present only once. The sample taken for sequencing was naive CD4+ T cells sorted from blood. Subset indicated: CD45RA+ positively selected. Source of these receptors: a man between 18 and 35 years old in good health.

V gene TRBV5-1 combines with J gene TRBJ2-2, with unresolved D. This CDR3 is built from 14 residues. V lost 2 bases to trimming and J lost 2 bases, with 7 bases between them. Germline V gives CDR1 SGHRS, CDR2 YFSETQ. In DNA form, the CDR3 reads TGCGCCAGCAGCTTCGGGCACAACACCGGGGAGCTGTTTTTT. Translating gives CASSFGHNTGELFF. The complete variable domain, with remaining parts taken from reference TRBV5-1 and TRBJ2-2, reads KAGVTQTPRYLIKTRGQQVTLSCSPISGHRSVSWYQQTPGQGLQFLFEYFSETQRNKGNFPGRFSGRQFSNSRSEMNVSTLELGDSALYLCASSFGHNTGELFFGEGSRLTVL.

As concerns this clone: This same CDR3 is encoded by further DNA sequences in the sample. V usage is TRBV5-4 and J usage is TRBJ2-1, with D possibly TRBD2 on 6 matching bases. Trimming took off 1 base at V and 0 bases at J, with 11 bases between the two ends. This CDR3 spans 16 amino acids. Germline CDR1 and CDR2: SGHNT and YYREEE (reference sequence). DNA of the CDR3: TGTGCCAGCAGCTTGTCCGCGGGGAGCTCCTACAATGAGCAGTTCTTC. This translates into CASSLSAGSSYNEQFF.

The V gene is TRBV28, the J gene TRBJ1-2; perhaps TRBD1 as D (6 bases). From germline, CDR1 is MDHEN and CDR2 SYDVKM. With 5 bases removed from V and 4 bases from J, the gap between germline ends came to 17 bases. This CDR3 region has 15 residues. CDR3 in DNA: TGTGCCAGCAGTCTCGGTTTGGGCAGGGGCTATGGCTACACCTTC. It codes for CASSLGLGRGYGYTF.

J is TRBJ1-2 and V is TRBV19; unclear D gene. V was pared by 4 bases and J by 2 bases, with 17 bases between. Germline lookup yields CDR1 LNHDA and CDR2 SQIVND (reference sequence). This CDR3 comprises 16 residues. The CDR3 DNA sequence: TGTGCCAGTAGTAAGGCGTCGGGAGTACCCAACTATGGCTACACCTTC. Its translation: CASSKASGVPNYGYTF.

Points on this clone: Distinct nucleotide sequences in the sample also encode this CDR3. The chain couples TRBV7-9 to TRBJ1-2; 7 positions match TRBD1. Germline CDR1 is SEHNR and CDR2 is FQNEAQ (reference sequence). J lost 2 bases, V lost 3 bases, and 3 bases had no gene match. The CDR3 length is 14 residues. CDR3 DNA sequence: TGTGCCAGCAGCTTGACAGGGCTCAACTATGGCTACACCTTC. Amino acid sequence: CASSLTGLNYGYTF.

The sample holds a few counts of this clone. This sequence joins TRBV6-6 and TRBJ2-5; the match to TRBD1 covers 7 bases. This CDR3 has 12 amino acids. Germline CDR1 MNHNY, CDR2 SVGAGI (reference sequence). J lost 4 bases, V lost 4 bases, and 0 bases had no gene match. CDR3 coding DNA: TGTGCCAGCAGTTGGACAGGAGAGACCCAGTACTTC. Protein product: CASSWTGETQYF.

The count of this clone is one. The chain uses TRBV10-1 and TRBJ2-5; TRBD2 agrees at 9 bases. The CDR3 is 15 residues long. Germline V gene sequence: CDR1 WNHNN, CDR2 SYGVQD (reference sequence). The J segment lost 1 base and the V segment lost 6 bases, leaving 6 bases of the junction unmatched. The CDR3 sequence is CASSSKREAQETQYF. The CDR3 region has the DNA TGCGCCAGCAGCTCCAAGCGGGAGGCCCAAGAGACCCAGTACTTC.

This chain connects TRBV5-1 to TRBJ1-3; D is unresolved. This CDR3 is built from 15 residues. CDR1 is SGHRS, CDR2 YFSETQ, per germline. The V gene lost 0 bases and the J gene lost 0 bases, with 7 bases spanning the gap. In nucleotides, the CDR3 is TGCGCCAGCAGCTTGGGGTTTTCCTCTGGAAACACCATATATTTT. Residues: CASSLGFSSGNTIYF.

CDR3 sequence reads: CASSHGTSREQFF. CDR3 DNA sequence: TGCGCCAGCAGCCATGGGACTAGCCGAGAGCAGTTCTTC. This chain connects TRBV4-1 to TRBJ2-1, with TRBD2 identical over 9 bases. Looked up from germline, CDR1 is MGHRA and CDR2 is YSYEKL. The V and J ends lost 3 bases and 10 bases, in that order; junction bases with no gene match: 4. This CDR3 has 13 residues.

Concerning this clone: Other DNA sequences of this sample code for an identical CDR3. The V gene is TRBV6-6, the J gene TRBJ2-7; D is possibly TRBD1 or TRBD2 (5 bases each). This CDR3 contains 14 residues. Looked up from germline, CDR1 is MNHNY and CDR2 is SVGAGI (reference sequence). The V gene lost 0 bases and the J gene lost 4 bases, with 10 bases spanning the gap. The CDR3 sequence is CASSYSSGGYEQYF. The CDR3 DNA is TGTGCCAGCAGTTACTCCTCTGGGGGTTACGAGCAGTACTTC.

The chain is built from TRBV7-3 and TRBJ2-2; D might be TRBD2 (5 bases). CDR1 and CDR2 from the germline V gene are SGHTA and FQGTGA. This CDR3 is 14 amino acids long. Trimming removed 7 bases from V and 3 bases from J, with 12 bases in between. Written as DNA, the CDR3 is TGTGCCAGCACTGTAGCGAGGGACACCGGGGAGCTGTTTTTT. It translates to CASTVARDTGELFF.

The J gene is TRBJ1-1, the V gene TRBV19, with D maybe TRBD1 (5 bases). Trimming took 3 bases from V and 3 from J, leaving 8 bases between them. CDR1 is LNHDA and CDR2 is SQIVND in the germline V gene (reference sequence). The CDR3 sequence is 13 residues long. The CDR3 region is CASSMTGDTEAFF. The CDR3 DNA is TGTGCCAGTAGTATGACGGGGGACACTGAAGCTTTCTTT.

The chain employs TRBV5-4 and TRBJ1-4; possible D gene TRBD1, 6 bases. Trimming pared 4 bases from V and 3 bases from J, leaving 10 bases between. This CDR3 contains 14 residues. The germline CDR1 and CDR2 sequences are SGHNT and YYREEE (reference sequence). The chain's CDR3 is CASSDRISNEKLFF. The CDR3 DNA sequence: TGTGCCAGCAGCGACAGGATTTCTAATGAAAAACTGTTTTTT.

This chain connects TRBV10-3 to TRBJ1-4, with D maybe TRBD1 (6 bases). V lost 10 bases to trimming and J lost 7 bases, with 16 bases between them. Per the germline V gene, CDR1 is ENHRY and CDR2 is SYGVKD. The CDR3 spans 13 residues. As DNA, the CDR3 is TGTGCCACCACCGGGACATCGGGTGAAAAACTGTTTTTT. Its protein product is CATTGTSGEKLFF.

This clone was counted between two and nine times. Distinct nucleotide sequences in the sample also encode this CDR3. The rearrangement uses TRBV18 and TRBJ2-7, with 7 bases identical to TRBD1. CDR1 KGHSH and CDR2 LQKENI come from the germline V gene. This CDR3 contains 13 residues. J gave up 2 bases and V 3 bases, and 1 base lay outside the gene matches. CDR3 residues: CASSPTGPYEQYF. The CDR3 bases are TGTGCCAGCTCACCGACAGGGCCCTACGAGCAGTACTTC.

The rearrangement joins TRBV7-9 to TRBJ2-1, with TRBD2 matching over 10 bases. Germline V gene data show CDR1 as SEHNR and CDR2 as FQNEAQ (reference sequence). With V trimmed by 5 bases and J by 7 bases, 11 bases remained unmatched. The CDR3 loop spans 16 amino acids. The CDR3 reads CASSPRSTSGVNEQFF. The CDR3 region has the DNA TGTGCCAGCAGCCCCCGATCTACTAGCGGGGTGAATGAGCAGTTCTTC.

The chain has TRBV5-8 and TRBJ2-3; D might be TRBD2 (5 bases). CDR1 and CDR2 (germline): SGHTS, YDEGEE. Deletions cut 3 bases from V and 2 bases from J, with 13 bases between. The CDR3 runs 15 residues. CDR3 coding DNA: TGTGCCAGCAGCTCGACTACGAAGTACACAGATACGCAGTATTTT. Translated, it gives CASSSTTKYTDTQYF.

Comment on this clone: Possible read error: a much larger clone is one base away. The rearrangement links TRBV5-8 to TRBJ2-7; D ambiguous. Germline V CDR1 and CDR2: SGHTS, YDEGEE. CDR3 length: 11 amino acids. The V end was cut by 4 bases, the J end by 1 base, with 3 bases between. This chain's CDR3 is CASSTSYEQYF. The CDR3 coding sequence is TGTGCCAGCAGCACATCCTACGAGCAGTACTTC.

With regard to this clone: Within the sample, other DNA sequences also encode this same CDR3. This rearrangement joins TRBV28 to TRBJ2-6; D gene uncertain. Trimming cost V 6 bases and J 0 bases, with 9 bases left between them. The CDR3 is 15 residues long. Germline assignment: CDR1 MDHEN and CDR2 SYDVKM. As DNA, the CDR3 is TGTGCCAGCAGCTCTTTAATCTCTGGGGCCAACGTCCTGACTTTC. Protein product: CASSSLISGANVLTF.

The chain is built from TRBV5-8 and TRBJ2-7, with D unresolved. Germline CDR1 SGHTS, CDR2 YDEGEE. Deletions cut 4 bases from V and 3 bases from J, with 8 bases between. CDR3 size: 12 residues. CDR3 DNA sequence: TGTGCCAGCAGCCAGGCCTACTACGAGCAGTACTTC. Protein product: CASSQAYYEQYF.

This chain joins TRBV7-9 and TRBJ1-1; D uncertain. The CDR3 extends over 15 amino acids. Germline V gene data show CDR1 as SEHNR and CDR2 as FQNEAQ (reference sequence). Trimming removed 1 base from V and 4 bases from J, with 13 bases in between. In DNA, the CDR3 is TGTGCCAGCAGCTTAGGGACGGCGGGGAGCACTGAAGCTTTCTTT. Its translation: CASSLGTAGSTEAFF.

The chain has TRBV5-4 and TRBJ1-6, with 7 nucleotides matching TRBD1. Trimming removed 4 bases from V and 1 base from J; junction bases left unmatched: 5. Germline assignment: CDR1 SGHNT and CDR2 YYREEE (reference sequence). The CDR3 is made up of 16 amino acids. CDR3 loop: CASSASGGSYNSPLHF. The CDR3, as DNA: TGTGCCAGCAGCGCATCAGGGGGTTCCTATAATTCACCCCTCCACTTT.

The table lists this clone with a count of one. The chain joins TRBV2 to TRBJ2-7; 11 nucleotides line up with TRBD2. The CDR3 covers 15 residues. Trimming took 6 bases from V and 2 from J; bases not matched to a gene: 6. Germline CDR1 reads SNHLY; CDR2 reads FYNNEI. The CDR3 nucleotides are TGTGCCAGCAGGGCACTAGCGGGAGAGGCCTACGAGCAGTACTTC. Amino acids: CASRALAGEAYEQYF.

The CDR3 region is CASSLYYPYEQYF. CDR3 nucleotides: TGTGCCAGCAGCTTATACTATCCCTACGAGCAGTACTTC. V gene TRBV7-2 combines with J gene TRBJ2-7; D unclear. The CDR3 loop spans 13 amino acids. Trimming stripped 2 bases from V and 2 bases from J, with 7 bases between. The germline V gene encodes CDR1 SGHTA and CDR2 FQGNSA.